These 29 T cell receptor beta chains originate from one sample sequenced in a study of T cells after posttransplantation cyclophosphamide. This table comes from immunoSEQ multiplex PCR, and its TCRdb copy is limited to in-frame clones, with some not included. This set yields tens of thousands of clones and no singletons; the top ten hold 2.5% to 3%. The sequenced sample consisted of PBMCs. These receptors all stem from a woman aged 55 to 70 in good health, CMV-negative, and a related stem cell transplant donor.

The chain recombines TRBV28 with TRBJ2-1; TRBD1 is a possible D gene (6 bases). The V gene's germline CDR1 is MDHEN and CDR2 SYDVKM. V lost 3 bases to trimming and J lost 0 bases, with 9 bases between them. CDR3 length: 15 residues. The CDR3 sequence: CASSLRRGSYNEQFF. CDR3 DNA: TGTGCCAGCAGTTTGCGCAGGGGCTCCTACAATGAGCAGTTCTTC.

The chain has TRBV6-2 or TRBV6-3 and TRBJ2-2; D is tentatively TRBD1 or TRBD2 (6 bases each). Germline loops: CDR1 MNHEY, CDR2 SVGEGT. V was pared by 2 bases and J by 6 bases, with 13 bases between. The CDR3 is 15 residues long. The CDR3 region has the DNA TGTGCCAGCAGTTACCTGACAGGAGGGTCCGGGGAGCTGTTTTTT. Its translation: CASSYLTGGSGELFF.

The table lists this clone with many counts. The chain couples TRBV24-1 to TRBJ1-2; tentatively, D is TRBD1 (5 bases). Trimming removed 1 base from V and 7 bases from J, with 12 bases in between. Looked up from germline, CDR1 is KGHDR and CDR2 is SFDVKD. This CDR3 region has 14 residues. CDR3 protein: CATSDFGRVGGYTF. DNA of the CDR3: TGTGCCACCAGTGATTTTGGCAGGGTCGGTGGCTACACCTTC.

This clone was seen a handful of times. The V call is TRBV19, the J call TRBJ1-2, with a tentative D call TRBD1 (6 bases). V was cut by 9 bases and J by 3 bases, with 11 bases left in between. Germline CDR1 reads LNHDA; CDR2 reads SQIVND (reference sequence). This CDR3 is built from 12 residues. The DNA of the CDR3 is TGTGCCAGCACACAGGGTTACTATGGCTACACCTTC. This translates into CASTQGYYGYTF. The entire variable domain, with the rest obtained from reference TRBV19 and TRBJ1-2, is as follows: DGGITQSPKYLFRKEGQNVTLSCEQNLNHDAMYWYRQDPGQGLRLIYYSQIVNDFQKGDIAEGYSVSREKKESFPLTVTSAQKNPTAFYLCASTQGYYGYTFGSGTRLTVV.

Only a few counts were recorded for this clone. The V and J genes are TRBV12-3 or TRBV12-4 and TRBJ2-7, with TRBD1 matching over 10 bases. The CDR3 covers 15 residues. Losses at the gene ends were 0 bases for V and 6 bases for J; bases not matched to a gene: 5. CDR3 in DNA: TGTGCCAGCAGTTTAGCAGGGACAGGGGAGGGCGAGCAGTACTTC. This codes for CASSLAGTGEGEQYF.

Ten or more counts support this clone. This chain joins TRBV24-1 and TRBJ1-1; 7 nucleotides match TRBD1. Germline V lookup: CDR1 KGHDR, CDR2 SFDVKD. The CDR3 spans 12 residues. Trimming took 6 bases from V and 5 from J; bases not matched to a gene: 2. CDR3 nucleotides: TGTGCCACCAGTAACAGGGGTACTGAAGCTTTCTTT. Its translation: CATSNRGTEAFF.

This rearrangement joins TRBV6-6 to TRBJ2-7; D is unresolved. This CDR3 is built from 12 residues. The germline V gene has CDR1 MNHNY and CDR2 SVGAGI (reference sequence). V was cut by 8 bases and J by 2 bases, with 10 bases left in between. The CDR3 reads CASSEVTYEQYF. The CDR3 DNA reads as TGTGCCAGCTCAGAGGTCACCTACGAGCAGTACTTC.

This clone was observed at least ten times. The chain combines TRBV6-4 with TRBJ2-1, with 7 bases that match TRBD1. Looked up from germline, CDR1 is MRHNA and CDR2 is SNTAGT. The CDR3 is 15 residues long. V shed 6 bases and J 8 bases; nucleotides not matched to a gene: 13. The CDR3 DNA follows: TGTGCCAGCAGCGGGGCAGGGGGAGTGATCGATGAGCAGTTCTTC. Translation: CASSGAGGVIDEQFF.

This chain joins TRBV9 and TRBJ1-6, with D perhaps TRBD1 (5 bases). V was clipped by 1 base and J by 10 bases, with 15 bases between them. This CDR3 contains 15 residues. CDR1 SGDLS and CDR2 YYNGEE come from the germline V gene. CDR3 in amino acids: CASSVQAGTGSPLHF. CDR3 DNA: TGTGCCAGCAGCGTACAGGCTGGTACAGGCTCACCCCTCCACTTT.

This clone was picked up many times. The chain recombines TRBV19 with TRBJ2-5, with 8 bases lining up with TRBD2. In germline, CDR1 is LNHDA, CDR2 SQIVND (reference sequence). The CDR3 has 16 amino acids. The ends lost 1 base at V and 4 bases at J; junction bases unmatched: 8. The DNA of the CDR3 is TGTGCCAGTAGTATAGCGGGCGGGGGGTCTTTAGAGACCCAGTACTTC. Protein product: CASSIAGGGSLETQYF.

This clone came up many times. This sequence joins TRBV5-1 and TRBJ2-1, with TRBD2 matching 7 bases. The V gene end was trimmed by 3 bases and the J gene end by 3 bases; junction bases not matched to a gene: 6. CDR1 is SGHRS, CDR2 YFSETQ, per germline. The CDR3 covers 15 residues. The CDR3 loop is CASSSVVAGYNEQFF. The CDR3 nucleotides are TGCGCCAGCAGCTCCGTTGTAGCGGGCTACAATGAGCAGTTCTTC.

The chain recombines TRBV28 with TRBJ1-1; D is ambiguous. There are 15 residues in the CDR3. The ends were cut back, 5 bases at V and 5 bases at J, with 18 bases in the middle. Germline loops: CDR1 MDHEN, CDR2 SYDVKM. The CDR3 nucleotides read TGTGCCAGCAGTACCGGCGGTCCCTCTGATACTGAAGCTTTCTTT. Translation: CASSTGGPSDTEAFF.

This clone has ten or more counts. V is TRBV6-4 and J is TRBJ1-5; weak D call: TRBD1 (5 bases). V lost 2 bases and J lost 4, with 9 bases in between. The CDR3 loop spans 14 amino acids. Per germline, CDR1 MRHNA and CDR2 SNTAGT. The CDR3 loop reads CASSDLGGNQPQHF. The CDR3 DNA follows: TGTGCCAGCAGTGACCTCGGGGGAAATCAGCCCCAGCATTTT.

This clone was picked up many times. J is TRBJ1-2 and V is TRBV2; 9 bases align to TRBD1. The V gene end was trimmed by 4 bases and the J gene end by 5 bases; junction bases not matched to a gene: 8. The V gene's germline CDR1 is SNHLY and CDR2 FYNNEI. The CDR3 is 15 amino acids. The CDR3 loop reads CASSADPGTGYGYTF. CDR3 in DNA: TGTGCCAGCAGTGCAGACCCGGGGACAGGGTATGGCTACACCTTC.

The table lists this clone with many counts. The genes are TRBV12-5 and TRBJ2-3, with 9 bases that match TRBD2. Trimming removed 6 bases from V and 2 bases from J; junction bases left unmatched: 6. CDR3 size: 15 residues. Germline lookup yields CDR1 LGHNT and CDR2 FRNRAP. As DNA, the CDR3 is TGTGCTAGTGGGCTAAGCGGGGGGAACACAGATACGCAGTATTTT. Translated: CASGLSGGNTDTQYF. Full variable domain (rest looked up from reference TRBV12-5 and TRBJ2-3): DARVTQTPRHKVTEMGQEVTMRCQPILGHNTVFWYRQTMMQGLELLAYFRNRAPLDDSGMPKDRFSAEMPDATLATLKIQPSEPRDSAVYFCASGLSGGNTDTQYFGPGTRLTVL.

This clone appeared many times. This sequence joins TRBV5-6 and TRBJ1-1, with TRBD1 as a possible D gene (6 bases). CDR1 and CDR2 (germline): SGHDT, YYEEEE. The V end was cut by 2 bases, the J end by 0 bases, with 8 bases between. The CDR3 contains 14 residues. The CDR3 nucleotides read TGTGCCAGCAGCTTCTGGACAGTGAACACTGAAGCTTTCTTT. Residues: CASSFWTVNTEAFF. The full variable domain, with the rest looked up from reference TRBV5-6 and TRBJ1-1, is DAGVTQSPTHLIKTRGQQVTLRCSPKSGHDTVSWYQQALGQGPQFIFQYYEEEERQRGNFPDRFSGHQFPNYSSELNVNALLLGDSALYLCASSFWTVNTEAFFGQGTRLTVV.

This clone appeared a few times. V and J are TRBV2 and TRBJ2-5; D possibly corresponds to TRBD2 (6 bases). The CDR3 extends over 14 amino acids. Germline V lookup: CDR1 SNHLY, CDR2 FYNNEI. V lost 8 bases, J lost 2 bases, and 15 bases lay in between. This chain's CDR3 is CASRGGAFQETQYF. CDR3 in DNA: TGTGCCAGCCGGGGCGGGGCCTTTCAAGAGACCCAGTACTTC.

This clone was observed many times. V usage is TRBV18 and J usage is TRBJ1-5; D remains unclear. The CDR3 has 14 residues. Germline V gene sequence: CDR1 KGHSH, CDR2 LQKENI. Trimming shortened V by 3 bases and J by 5 bases, and 11 bases separated the two germline ends. The CDR3 here is CASSPLSGDQPQHF. The CDR3 DNA reads as TGTGCCAGCTCACCCCTAAGCGGGGATCAGCCCCAGCATTTT.

This clone was recorded at least ten times. The chain recombines TRBV10-3 with TRBJ1-1; TRBD1 matches 9 bases. V was pared by 8 bases and J by 5 bases, with 3 bases of the junction left unmatched. The CDR3 length is 12 residues. The germline V gene has CDR1 ENHRY and CDR2 SYGVKD. Written as DNA, the CDR3 is TGTGCCATCGGACAGGGGCGGACTGAAGCTTTCTTT. Encoded protein: CAIGQGRTEAFF.

This chain connects TRBV24-1 to TRBJ2-4; D not certain. Per germline, CDR1 KGHDR and CDR2 SFDVKD. Trimming took off 5 bases at V and 0 bases at J, with 10 bases between the two ends. This CDR3 contains 15 residues. The CDR3 here is CATSAQVLAKNIQYF. DNA for the CDR3: TGTGCCACCAGTGCCCAGGTTCTAGCCAAAAACATTCAGTACTTC.

The table lists this clone with many counts. V is TRBV12-3 or TRBV12-4 and J is TRBJ1-1; tentative D call: TRBD1 (5 bases). The CDR3 is 12 amino acids. V was cut by 7 bases and J by 11 bases, with 17 bases left in between. The CDR3 nucleotides read TGTGCCAGCAACGCGGAGGCAGGGCAGGCTTTCTTT. Translated: CASNAEAGQAFF.

This clone was detected ten times or more. The chain has TRBV11-2 and TRBJ2-7; D is undetermined. Germline values: CDR1 SGHAT, CDR2 FQNNGV. Trimming shortened V by 5 bases and J by 7 bases, and 12 bases separated the two germline ends. The CDR3 consists of 12 residues. CDR3 DNA: TGTGCCAGCAGCCAGAACGGGTGGGAGCAGTACTTC. It translates to CASSQNGWEQYF. Supplemented by reference TRBV11-2 and TRBJ2-7, the full variable domain reads EAGVAQSPRYKIIEKRQSVAFWCNPISGHATLYWYQQILGQGPKLLIQFQNNGVVDDSQLPKDRFSAERLKGVDSTLKIQPAKLEDSAVYLCASSQNGWEQYFGPGTRLTVT.

This clone was observed many times. This sequence joins TRBV12-3 or TRBV12-4 and TRBJ1-5, with TRBD1 identical over 8 bases. Unmatched junction bases numbered 4, after V lost 4 bases and J lost 2 bases. The CDR3 runs 15 residues. CDR3 coding DNA: TGTGCCAGCAGTTATGAGACAGGGGGCAATCAGCCCCAGCATTTT. It encodes CASSYETGGNQPQHF.

This clone occurred many times. The V and J genes are TRBV23-1 and TRBJ2-1; no clear D. TRBV23-1 is identified as an open reading frame with a role that is uncertain. The CDR3 is 9 residues long. As DNA, the CDR3 is TGCGGGGCCGGCAATGAGCAGTTCTTC. Protein: CGAGNEQFF.

This chain uses TRBV9 with TRBJ2-3, with TRBD2 matching 9 bases. J gave up 1 base and V 4 bases, and 4 bases lay outside the gene matches. Germline V CDR1 and CDR2: SGDLS, YYNGEE. This CDR3 contains 15 residues. The CDR3 DNA sequence: TGTGCCAGCAGCCGCGGGGGGGGAGGCACAGATACGCAGTATTTT. Protein: CASSRGGGGTDTQYF.

This clone has more than one count but fewer than ten. V usage is TRBV12-3 or TRBV12-4 and J usage is TRBJ1-2, with D perhaps TRBD1 (5 bases). This CDR3 is built from 16 residues. The germline V and J ends were trimmed by 5 bases and 6 bases, with 22 bases remaining between them. The CDR3 coding sequence is TGTGCCAGCAGTCCACGCCCGGGGGGGACTATGGATGGCTACACCTTC. Protein product: CASSPRPGGTMDGYTF.

The chain has TRBV9 and TRBJ1-1, with 7 bases identical to TRBD1. Germline V gene data show CDR1 as SGDLS and CDR2 as YYNGEE. J lost 5 bases, V lost 2 bases, and 6 bases had no gene match. This CDR3 has 14 amino acids. This chain's CDR3 is CASSVRGQQTEAFF. The CDR3 region has the DNA TGTGCCAGCAGCGTCAGGGGACAGCAGACTGAAGCTTTCTTT. The complete variable domain, with remaining parts taken from reference TRBV9 and TRBJ1-1, reads DSGVTQTPKHLITATGQRVTLRCSPRSGDLSVYWYQQSLDQGLQFLIQYYNGEERAKGNILERFSAQQFPDLHSELNLSSLELGDSALYFCASSVRGQQTEAFFGQGTRLTVV.

This clone appeared a few times. The rearrangement links TRBV7-2 to TRBJ2-7, with 7 bases identical to TRBD2. Germline V lookup: CDR1 SGHTA, CDR2 FQGNSA. The V and J ends lost 2 bases and 2 bases, in that order; junction bases with no gene match: 6. This CDR3 is built from 15 residues. This CDR3 is CASSLTTSRTYEQYF. The CDR3 DNA reads as TGTGCCAGCAGCTTAACGACTAGCAGAACCTACGAGCAGTACTTC.

This clone was counted at least ten times. This chain connects TRBV7-9 to TRBJ2-7; TRBD2 might be the D (5 bases). CDR1 SEHNR and CDR2 FQNEAQ come from the germline V gene (reference sequence). V was shortened by 5 bases and J by 2 bases, with 13 bases between the two germline ends. The CDR3 is made up of 14 amino acids. CDR3 bases: TGTGCCAGCAGCCATCGGACTCGCCCCTACGAGCAGTACTTC. Encoded protein: CASSHRTRPYEQYF. Full variable domain (remainder filled in from reference TRBV7-9 and TRBJ2-7): DTGVSQNPRHKITKRGQNVTFRCDPISEHNRLYWYRQTLGQGPEFLTYFQNEAQLEKSRLLSDRFSAERPKGSFSTLEIQRTEQGDSAMYLCASSHRTRPYEQYFGPGTRLTVT.